This T cell receptor (beta chain) is from a study of cytomegalovirus exposure and HLA in healthy donors. The overall study: Around 180 million T cells yielded 100 million or so unique TCR beta sequences in earlier analysis. Tens of millions of unique TCRs, all from HLA-typed donors, were included in an early release of the data. Study-wide results and limits: Reports indicated that the classifier achieved high specificity and sensitivity in diagnosing cytomegalovirus status. Researchers catalogued approximately 170 TCR beta chains as cytomegalovirus-associated.

PCR amplification relied on 60 Vbeta primers (plus 13 Jbeta primers). Repertoires were generated with immunoSEQ multiplex PCR, while TCRdb's copy carries only in-frame clones and drops some. The table includes fewer than 85,000 clones, roughly 78% detected once. The CDR3 runs 13 residues. The germline CDR1 and CDR2 sequences are MNHNS and SASEGT. V gave up 7 bases and J gave up 8 bases; unmatched junction bases: 5. A word on this clone: Its cognate antigen is unknown.

This sequence was found in a woman in her thirties or forties in good health and CMV-seropositive. This chain joins TRBV6-1 and TRBJ1-6; 7 bases line up with TRBD1. The sample comprised PBMCs. CDR3 protein: CASNDRDYSPLHF. CDR3 bases: TGTGCCAGCAATGACAGGGACTATTCACCCCTCCACTTT.